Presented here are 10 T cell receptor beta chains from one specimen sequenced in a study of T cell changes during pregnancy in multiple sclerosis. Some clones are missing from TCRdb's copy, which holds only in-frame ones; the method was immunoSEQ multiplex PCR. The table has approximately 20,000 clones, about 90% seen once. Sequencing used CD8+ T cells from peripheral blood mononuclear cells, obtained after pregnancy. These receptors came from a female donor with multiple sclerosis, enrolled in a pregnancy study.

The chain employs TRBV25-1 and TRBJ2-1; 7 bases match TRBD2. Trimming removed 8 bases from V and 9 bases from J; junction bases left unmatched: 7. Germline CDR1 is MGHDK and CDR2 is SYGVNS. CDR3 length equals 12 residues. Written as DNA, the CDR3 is TGTGCCAGCGGGGAGGGCGGTAGTGAGCAGTTCTTC. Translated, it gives CASGEGGSEQFF.

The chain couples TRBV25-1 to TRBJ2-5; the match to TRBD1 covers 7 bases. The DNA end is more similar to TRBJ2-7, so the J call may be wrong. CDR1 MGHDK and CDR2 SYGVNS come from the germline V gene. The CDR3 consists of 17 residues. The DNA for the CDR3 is TGTGCCAGCAGTGGACAGATACGGGACAGAGGGGTCTACGAGCAGTACTTC. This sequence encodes CASSGQIRDRGVYEQYF.

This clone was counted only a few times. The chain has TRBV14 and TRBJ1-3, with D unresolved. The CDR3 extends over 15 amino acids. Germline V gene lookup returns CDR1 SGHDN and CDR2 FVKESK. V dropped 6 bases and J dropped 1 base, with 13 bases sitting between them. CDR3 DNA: TGTGCCAGCAGTCTTATACGGGGATCTGGAAACACCATATATTTT. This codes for CASSLIRGSGNTIYF.

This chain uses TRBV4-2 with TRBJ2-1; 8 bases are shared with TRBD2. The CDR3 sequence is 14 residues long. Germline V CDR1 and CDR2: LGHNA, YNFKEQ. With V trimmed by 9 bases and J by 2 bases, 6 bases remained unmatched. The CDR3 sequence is CASRPGGPYNEQFF. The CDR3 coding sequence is TGTGCCAGTAGGCCGGGAGGGCCCTACAATGAGCAGTTCTTC.

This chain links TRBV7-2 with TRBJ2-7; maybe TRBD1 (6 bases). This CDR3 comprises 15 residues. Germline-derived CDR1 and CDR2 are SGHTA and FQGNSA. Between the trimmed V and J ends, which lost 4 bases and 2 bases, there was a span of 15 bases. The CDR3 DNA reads TGTGCCAGCAGCTCTACAGGGTTCTTCACCTACGAGCAGTACTTC. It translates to CASSSTGFFTYEQYF.

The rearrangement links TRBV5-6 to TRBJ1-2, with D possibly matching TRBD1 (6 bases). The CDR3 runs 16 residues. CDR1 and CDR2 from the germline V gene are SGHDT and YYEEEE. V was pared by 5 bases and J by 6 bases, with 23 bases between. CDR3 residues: CASRLRAQGKLNGYTF. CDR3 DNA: TGTGCCAGCAGGTTAAGGGCACAGGGAAAGTTAAATGGCTACACCTTC.

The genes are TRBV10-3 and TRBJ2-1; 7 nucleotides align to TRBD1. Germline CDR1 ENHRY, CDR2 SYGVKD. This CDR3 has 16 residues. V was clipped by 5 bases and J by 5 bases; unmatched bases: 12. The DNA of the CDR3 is TGTGCCATCAGTACGCCGACAGGGACCCACAACAATGAGCAGTTCTTC. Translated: CAISTPTGTHNNEQFF.

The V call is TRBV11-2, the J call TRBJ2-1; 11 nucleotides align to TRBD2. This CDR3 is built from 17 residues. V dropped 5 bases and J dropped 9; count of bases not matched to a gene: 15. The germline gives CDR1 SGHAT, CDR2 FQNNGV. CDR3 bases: TGTGCCAGCAGCCCCTGGGGTCTAGCGGGAGGAGTTAGTGAGCAGTTCTTC. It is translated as CASSPWGLAGGVSEQFF.

The CDR3 loop reads CASSEVAGGTDTQYF. The CDR3 bases are TGTGCCAGCAGTGAAGTAGCGGGAGGCACAGATACGCAGTATTTT. The chain links TRBV6-1 to TRBJ2-3; 9 bases align to TRBD2. The junction had 0 bases not matched to a gene; V was cut back by 1 base and J by 1 base. Germline loops: CDR1 MNHNS, CDR2 SASEGT. The CDR3 runs to 15 residues.

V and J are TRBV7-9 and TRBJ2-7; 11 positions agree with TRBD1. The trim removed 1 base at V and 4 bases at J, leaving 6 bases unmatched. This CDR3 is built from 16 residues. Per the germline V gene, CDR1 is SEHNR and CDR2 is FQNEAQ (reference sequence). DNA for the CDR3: TGTGCCAGCAGCTTAGGGGGACAGGGGGTAGCTTACGAGCAGTACTTC. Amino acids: CASSLGGQGVAYEQYF.